This entry concerns a single T cell receptor (beta chain). This receptor's antigen is unknown. Base qualities are not provided; no much larger clone lies one nucleotide away. Including the terminal cysteine and phenylalanine, the CDR3 comprises 13 residues. Only the CDR3 portion is preserved as DNA: 39 bases, with reading frame beginning at the first base. According to the germline V gene, CDR1 reads SQVTM and CDR2 reads ANQGSEA. For this chain, trimming is 4 bases at the V end and 5 bases at the J end, and the number of junction bases without a gene match is 3. The record originates from a study of blood T cell repertoires in COVID-19 (dated by TCRdb to the early 2020s). With respect to the entire study: Samples covering the acute and convalescent phases of COVID-19 were provided by collaborators in the United States, Italy and Spain. The prospective study material was composed of cDNA or gDNA derived from T cells, B-cell-depleted T cells, or PBMCs. The dataset comprised deeply sampled blood TCRbeta repertoires from subjects exposed to, actively infected with, or recovered from COVID-19. The repertoires were made available in a free public database intended to serve as a resource for research on the immune response to SARS-CoV-2. The samples were drawn from the first 160 participants of the ongoing ImmuneRACE study and from roughly 1,300 subjects provided by 6 global collaborators. Nearly every sample came with metadata listing a de-identified subject ID, COVID-19 status, age in years and sex. Where available, HLA class I and class II types were obtained from metadata supplied by the sample provider rather than from assay-based typing.

The immunoSEQ Assay, a bias-controlled multiplex PCR, was used to amplify TCRbeta CDR3 regions from genomic DNA. On the authors' methods: Within the assay, amplification of reference gene primers was used to estimate how many nucleated cells each sample contained. To quantify the absolute abundance of each unique TCRbeta CDR3 rearrangement, sequence reads were collapsed and filtered. Productive Simpson clonality was computed per sample as the square root of Simpson's diversity index over productive rearrangements. This immuneACCESS table, as held by TCRdb, lists in-frame sequences with V and J called but not all clones. Of the missing ones, under half trace to an unresolved V gene in checked studies; the others have no known cause. That table gives V, J and clone size, and the DNA gave D and trimming. Within this sample are roughly 150,000 clones, with roughly 88% of them counted one time only. The ten largest clones add up to roughly 4.9% of the sample.

Broader findings and caveats from the paper: The quantity of clinical and demographic metadata differed by source and by participant and was supplied without curation.

Enrolling through a virtual design, the prospective study's participants ranged in age from roughly 18 to 89 years and lived across some 23 United States geographic areas. Cohort assignment in the prospective study relied on participant-reported clinical history from a screening survey and a study questionnaire. Exposed participants were defined as having been in contact with someone with a PCR-confirmed or clinician-diagnosed COVID-19 case within 2 weeks of study entry. Each participant in the prospective study had whole blood, serum and a nasopharyngeal or oropharyngeal swab collected by mobile phlebotomists. Participants in the prospective study had the option to provide additional blood draws and questionnaires over an approximately 2-month period. Before DNA extraction, prospective study blood samples were shipped either frozen or at room temperature.

This clonotype was sampled from a man aged 70 or older who had been exposed to COVID-19. The sequencing input was PBMCs or T cells enriched from blood (not recorded which). The chain employs TRBV29-1 and TRBJ1-2, with 11 middle bases fitting TRBD1. The DNA sequence reads TGCAGCGTTGGGGACAGGGGGTCGTATGGCTACACCTTC. Its amino acids are CSVGDRGSYGYTF.